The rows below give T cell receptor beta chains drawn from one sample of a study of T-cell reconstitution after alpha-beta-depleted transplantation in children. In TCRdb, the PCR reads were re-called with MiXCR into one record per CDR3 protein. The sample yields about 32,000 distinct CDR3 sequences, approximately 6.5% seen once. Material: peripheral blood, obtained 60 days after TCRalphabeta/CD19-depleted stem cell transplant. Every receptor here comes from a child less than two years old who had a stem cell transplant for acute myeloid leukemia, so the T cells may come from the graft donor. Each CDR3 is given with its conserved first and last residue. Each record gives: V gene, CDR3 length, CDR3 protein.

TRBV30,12,CACMTGGYGYTF
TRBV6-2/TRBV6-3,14,CASSSGPSTGELFF
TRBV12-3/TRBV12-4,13,CASSWDGNQPQHF
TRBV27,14,CASGLAGSSYEQYF
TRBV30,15,CACRSPGRSYNEQFF
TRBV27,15,CASSSDLRVAYEQYF
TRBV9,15,CASSVLRGRADTQYF
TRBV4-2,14,CASSQETPTDTQYF
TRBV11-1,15,CASSLEGKSNYGYTF
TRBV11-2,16,CASSLAGMGENGELFF
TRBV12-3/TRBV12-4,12,CASKGPTGELFF
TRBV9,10,CASAGVEQFF
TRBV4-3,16,CASSPRTGFNTGELFF
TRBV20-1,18,CSALGLAGGTTSYNEQFF
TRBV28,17,CASRRDTSGVAKNIQYF
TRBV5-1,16,CASSTSTGLAGNTIYF
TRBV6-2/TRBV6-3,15,CASRPVTGGRQPQHF
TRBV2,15,CASSVTTGLRETQYF
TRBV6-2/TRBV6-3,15,CASSYLAGVTGELFF
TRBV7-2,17,CASSLAFTGTAYSPLHF
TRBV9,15,CASSLLTSGMETQYF
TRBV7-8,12,CASMGAAYGYTF
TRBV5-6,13,CASSSTGKLKQYF
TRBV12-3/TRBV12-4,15,CASSSLVELAGELFF
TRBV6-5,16,CASSSLQGPNTGELFF
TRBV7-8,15,CASSLDIVWDGELFF
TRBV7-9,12,CASRGGKNIQYF
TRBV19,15,CASRILRDRDTEAFF
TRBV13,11,CASSLVGEQFF
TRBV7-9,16,CASSLSGGANTGELFF
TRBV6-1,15,CAMSRVAGGRDTQYF
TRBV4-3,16,CASSQEGRLARETQYF
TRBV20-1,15,CSGGQHKGFRGTQYF
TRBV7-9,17,CASSSPKDGRYPYEQYF
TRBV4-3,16,CASSRPAGDCNQPQHF
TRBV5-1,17,CASSLRRDRAIGDTQYF
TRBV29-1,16,CSVVLGWQGKRNEQFF
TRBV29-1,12,CSVEGKGYEQYF
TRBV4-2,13,CASSQRGNYEQYF
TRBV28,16,CASSFPSFTGHYEQYF